The next 13 T cell receptor beta chains were all read from a single sample in a study of blood T cell repertoires in COVID-19. Only in-frame clones appear in the TCRdb table, and some are missing; sequencing was by immunoSEQ multiplex PCR. The sample yields 140,000 to 150,000 clones, roughly 76% seen once. Material: peripheral blood. The receptor source for this set is a human donor with acute or convalescent COVID-19. The donor label of this sample is uncertain.

This clone was observed at least ten times. The chain joins TRBV5-6 to TRBJ2-1; the match to TRBD2 covers 8 bases. The CDR3 has 11 residues. Germline trimming cut 4 bases from V and 14 bases from J; bases unmatched to any gene: 5. Germline V gives CDR1 SGHDT, CDR2 YYEEEE. In DNA, the CDR3 is TGTGCCAGCAGCCCCGGGACTAGAGAGTTCTTC. Protein product: CASSPGTREFF.

The chain employs TRBV7-2 and TRBJ1-5; the D is unclear. The CDR3 sequence is 15 residues long. Germline V gene lookup returns CDR1 SGHTA and CDR2 FQGNSA. V was cut by 5 bases and J by 0 bases, with 11 bases left in between. This CDR3 is CASSPRGYSNQPQHF. As DNA, the CDR3 is TGTGCCAGCAGCCCCCGAGGGTATAGCAATCAGCCCCAGCATTTT.

The V call is TRBV27, the J call TRBJ1-4; D gene unclear. Germline lookup yields CDR1 MNHEY and CDR2 SMNVEV (reference sequence). The CDR3 sequence is 14 residues long. V lost 2 bases and J lost 0, with 4 bases in between. CDR3 region: CASSLHATNEKLFF. The CDR3 DNA reads TGTGCCAGCAGTTTACATGCAACTAATGAAAAACTGTTTTTT.

The V gene is TRBV6-1, the J gene TRBJ2-7, with TRBD1 as a possible D gene (5 bases). Germline-derived CDR1 and CDR2 are MNHNS and SASEGT. The CDR3 loop spans 18 amino acids. The ends were cut back, 2 bases at V and 0 bases at J, with 20 bases in the middle. This CDR3 reads CASSETWSGHLSSYEQYV. The CDR3 DNA sequence: TGTGCCAGCAGTGAAACATGGAGTGGACACCTAAGCTCCTACGAGCAGTACGTC.

There are a few counts of this clone. The J gene is TRBJ1-5, the V gene TRBV30; the D is unclear. Trimming stripped 1 base from V and 7 bases from J, with 17 bases between. Germline CDR1 and CDR2: GTSNPN and SVGIG (reference sequence). The CDR3 contains 15 residues. This chain's CDR3 is CAWSGKISNGQPQHF. The CDR3 DNA follows: TGTGCCTGGAGTGGGAAGATATCGAACGGGCAGCCCCAGCATTTT.

CDR3 sequence (DNA): TGCAGCGTTGAGGGAACAGGGGACTACGAGCAGTACTTC. It is translated as CSVEGTGDYEQYF. The chain couples TRBV29-1 to TRBJ2-7, with TRBD1 identical over 7 bases. The germline CDR1 and CDR2 sequences are SQVTM and ANQGSEA. After removal of 3 bases from V and 3 bases from J, the junction contained 5 bases not matched to a gene. This CDR3 is built from 13 residues.

The CDR3 DNA sequence: TGTGCCAGCAGTTACTCCTCGAGGGCCAACACTGAAGCTTTCTTT. Its protein product is CASSYSSRANTEAFF. The chain recombines TRBV6-5 with TRBJ1-1; D is ambiguous. Germline V CDR1 and CDR2: MNHEY, SVGAGI. V lost 0 bases and J 2 bases, leaving 10 bases between the germline ends. The CDR3 loop spans 15 amino acids.

This clone was counted once. V usage is TRBV27 and J usage is TRBJ2-3; 11 nucleotides line up with TRBD2. The J segment lost 5 bases and the V segment lost 4 bases, leaving 5 bases of the junction unmatched. The CDR3 is made up of 15 amino acids. CDR1 is MNHEY, CDR2 SMNVEV, per germline (reference sequence). CDR3 DNA: TGTGCCAGCAGTTCCCTAGCGGGGGGCAGAGATACGCAGTATTTT. It specifies CASSSLAGGRDTQYF.

This clone was picked up one time. The chain's CDR3 is CASSIGGGGYNEQFF. The CDR3 nucleotides read TGTGCCAGTAGTATAGGGGGAGGGGGATACAATGAGCAGTTCTTC. V and J are TRBV19 and TRBJ2-1; D perhaps matches TRBD2 (7 bases). Trimming cost V 1 base and J 4 bases, with 11 bases left between them. The CDR3 consists of 15 residues. The germline gives CDR1 LNHDA, CDR2 SQIVND (reference sequence).

The V and J genes are TRBV19 and TRBJ1-2; TRBD1 aligns across 11 bases. Germline CDR1 reads LNHDA; CDR2 reads SQIVND (reference sequence). The CDR3 has 16 residues. Trimming took 3 bases from V and 3 from J; bases not matched to a gene: 6. CDR3 sequence (DNA): TGTGCCAGTAGTATCCCGGACAGGGGGCGCGACTATGGCTACACCTTC. As protein: CASSIPDRGRDYGYTF.

This clone came up a few times. The chain is built from TRBV9 and TRBJ2-7; D is unresolved. Trimming left V 0 bases short and J 6 bases short, with 10 bases between. This CDR3 has 13 amino acids. Germline assignment: CDR1 SGDLS and CDR2 YYNGEE. CDR3 sequence reads: CASSVETGVEQYF. The CDR3 nucleotides are TGTGCCAGCAGCGTAGAGACGGGTGTCGAGCAGTACTTC.

J is TRBJ2-1 and V is TRBV6-2 or TRBV6-3, with D possibly TRBD2 on 6 matching bases. The CDR3 loop spans 14 amino acids. Germline CDR1 and CDR2: MNHEY and SVGEGT. Trimming took off 6 bases at V and 8 bases at J, with 17 bases between the two ends. The CDR3 protein is CASSPLTWEDEQFF. The CDR3 DNA reads TGTGCCAGCAGCCCGCTCACGTGGGAGGATGAGCAGTTCTTC.

The chain carries TRBV30 and TRBJ2-2; no reliable D call. Trimming took 0 bases from V and 0 from J, leaving 11 bases between them. CDR3 length equals 16 residues. The V gene's germline CDR1 is GTSNPN and CDR2 SVGIG (reference sequence). The CDR3 coding sequence is TGTGCCTGGAGTGTGATGGGCCTTCCGAACACCGGGGAGCTGTTTTTT. Translating gives CAWSVMGLPNTGELFF.